This T cell receptor beta chain was captured in a study of control samples from healthy donors and cancer patients. Measured with immunoSEQ multiplex PCR; TCRdb has only the in-frame clones, and not every one. The sample lists about 96,000 clones; approximately 95% were seen once. Deletions cut 4 bases from V and 0 bases from J, with 12 bases between. The CDR3 extends over 15 amino acids. CDR1 and CDR2 (germline): MDHEN, SYDVKM. The TCR was taken from a man aged 18 to 35 in good health. The V gene is TRBV28, the J gene TRBJ1-2; no clear D. The material sequenced was blood. CDR3 in amino acids: CASSWASLSNYGYTF. The CDR3 nucleotides read TGTGCCAGCAGTTGGGCCAGCCTATCTAACTATGGCTACACCTTC.